This is a list of T cell receptor beta chains from one sample in a study of T cells after yellow fever vaccination. TCRdb analysed the 5' RACE reads with MiXCR anew, one entry per CDR3 protein. Of 100,000 to 150,000 distinct CDR3 sequences in the sample, almost 9% are singletons; the top ten hold 30% to 40%. This material consisted of CD8+ T cells sorted from PBMCs, taken on the day of the yellow fever booster vaccination. All receptors derive from a man between 18 and 29 years old who received the YFV17D yellow fever vaccine. CDR3s include the opening cysteine and the closing phenylalanine or tryptophan. The order of the fields is J gene, clone size, D gene, V gene, CDR3 protein, CDR3 DNA. A D gene is named only where the DNA matches it firmly. Only some rows state a clone size, as once, few, many or a class for expanded clones.

TRBJ2-4 few - TRBV5-8 CASSLRRDGGAKNIQYF TGTGCCAGCAGCTTAAGACGGGATGGCGGGGCCAAAAACATTCAGTACTTC
TRBJ2-1 many TRBD1 TRBV23-1 CASSHSLITGTGGNEQFF TGCGCCAGCAGTCATTCCCTTATCACCGGGACAGGGGGCAATGAGCAGTTCTTC
TRBJ2-5 - TRBD2 TRBV4-1 CASSPSPGGKKETQYF TGCGCCAGCAGCCCCTCCCCGGGAGGAAAAAAAGAGACCCAGTACTTC
TRBJ2-3 few TRBD2 TRBV11-2 CASAFGGGADTQYF TGTGCCAGCGCCTTCGGCGGGGGGGCGGATACGCAGTATTTT
TRBJ2-3 - TRBD1 TRBV11-2 CASSIGTGGVIADTQYF TGTGCCAGCAGCATCGGGACAGGGGGGGTGATTGCAGATACGCAGTATTTT
TRBJ1-1 few - TRBV9 CASSPMTGQTEAFF TGTGCCAGCAGCCCTATGACAGGACAGACTGAAGCTTTCTTT
TRBJ2-7 few TRBD2 TRBV7-6 CASSLHTSGGAYEQYF TGTGCCAGCAGCCTACATACTAGCGGGGGGGCCTACGAGCAGTACTTC
TRBJ2-1 few - TRBV6-5 CASTGGTAEQFF TGTGCCAGCACCGGAGGGACCGCTGAGCAGTTCTTC
TRBJ2-7 - - TRBV20-1 CSARIRGHIYEQYF TGCAGTGCTAGAATACGGGGACACATCTACGAGCAGTACTTC
TRBJ1-5 few - TRBV7-9 CASSSGSGQPQHF TGTGCCAGCAGCTCCGGCTCCGGACAGCCCCAGCATTTT
TRBJ2-5 few - TRBV10-3 CAISEGGTQYF TGTGCCATCAGTGAGGGGGGGACCCAGTACTTC
TRBJ2-3 few TRBD2 TRBV9 CASSAGGPSTDTQYF TGTGCCAGCAGCGCGGGGGGGCCAAGCACAGATACGCAGTATTTT
TRBJ2-1 many TRBD2 TRBV10-3 CAIEAASGDNEQFF TGTGCCATCGAAGCGGCTAGCGGGGACAATGAGCAGTTCTTC